These T cell receptor beta chains were read from a single sample in a study of blood T cell repertoires in COVID-19. Generated by immunoSEQ multiplex PCR, the TCRdb table keeps only in-frame clones and is missing some. Among about 100,000 clones listed, around four fifths were seen once. The sample comprised peripheral blood. These receptors were collected from a woman aged 70-85 years with acute or convalescent COVID-19. CDR3s include the opening cysteine and the closing phenylalanine or tryptophan. Where a row states a size, it is once, few, many or the class of an expanded clone; other rows omit it.

CDR3aa,v_gene,abundance,j_gene
CASRGDRTVSGNTIYF,TRBV25-1,few,TRBJ1-3
CASSAGLAGGKETQYF,TRBV7-6,.,TRBJ2-5
CASSLSQGQTQYF,TRBV5-1,.,TRBJ2-5
CASSVGNEGRVTDTQYF,TRBV9,.,TRBJ2-3
CASSEGQGNYGYTF,TRBV25-1,.,TRBJ1-2
CASVQGGDSPLHF,TRBV6-1,.,TRBJ1-6
CASSPGTDSNQPQHF,TRBV6-5,once,TRBJ1-5
CASSVEGQGEAEAFF,TRBV9,.,TRBJ1-1
CSFGGLGDTQYF,TRBV29-1,.,TRBJ2-3
CASSPTGGAPDTQYF,TRBV5-6,.,TRBJ2-3
CASSPGHVSGNTIYF,TRBV19,.,TRBJ1-3
CASSLGGANEQFF,TRBV6-5,.,TRBJ2-1
CASSLQDGLYGYTF,TRBV5-1,few,TRBJ1-2
CASSQSSRGVNEQFF,TRBV4-3,.,TRBJ2-1
CASSLGERTEAFF,TRBV19,.,TRBJ1-1
CASSQRAGGTITGELFF,TRBV4-2,.,TRBJ2-2
CASSPGTGALDTQYF,TRBV18,.,TRBJ2-3
CASSPQGDNSPLHF,TRBV7-9,.,TRBJ1-6
CASRPKGAGNEKLFF,TRBV7-8,once,TRBJ1-4
CATRTGTSGGTETQYF,TRBV15,few,TRBJ2-5